The rows below give T cell receptor beta chains drawn from one sample of a study of T cell responses to AZD1222 COVID-19 vaccine. TCRdb keeps only in-frame clones here, not all; method: immunoSEQ multiplex PCR. The data contain 110,000 to 150,000 clones, about 90% of them seen just once; the ten biggest clones take up more than 3%. The sample in question was peripheral blood, obtained 28 days after the second AZD1222 dose. These receptors originate from an adult who received the AZD1222 COVID-19 vaccine. The CDR3 runs from the conserved cysteine through the conserved F or W. Each record gives: clone size, J gene, D gene, CDR3 length, V gene, CDR3 DNA, CDR3 protein. D genes are given only for firm matches. Part of the rows lack a size; the others show once, few, many or a class for expanded clones.

clone_size: -; j_call: TRBJ2-7; d_call: TRBD2; cdr3_length: 16; v_call: TRBV27; cdr3_nt: TGTGCCAGCAGTCCCCTCCCGAGCGGGAGGGCCTACGAGCAGTACTTC; cdr3_aa: CASSPLPSGRAYEQYF
clone_size: -; j_call: TRBJ2-3; d_call: -; cdr3_length: 13; v_call: TRBV12-3/TRBV12-4; cdr3_nt: TGTGCCAGCAGATGGGGGGACATCCCTACGCAGTATTTT; cdr3_aa: CASRWGDIPTQYF
clone_size: -; j_call: TRBJ1-6; d_call: -; cdr3_length: 15; v_call: TRBV11-1; cdr3_nt: TGTGCCAGCAGCCTAAACAGGGACGGGCATTCACCCCTCCACTTT; cdr3_aa: CASSLNRDGHSPLHF
clone_size: -; j_call: TRBJ2-1; d_call: TRBD1; cdr3_length: 20; v_call: TRBV24-1; cdr3_nt: TGTGCCACCAGTGATTTGCAGGGGACAGGTACGTGGGCACCCCACAATGAGCAGTTCTTC; cdr3_aa: CATSDLQGTGTWAPHNEQFF
clone_size: once; j_call: TRBJ1-2; d_call: -; cdr3_length: 13; v_call: TRBV10-3; cdr3_nt: TGTGCCATCAGTGATAAGGGGAACTATGGCTACACCTTC; cdr3_aa: CAISDKGNYGYTF
clone_size: -; j_call: TRBJ1-5; d_call: TRBD1; cdr3_length: 15; v_call: TRBV6-5; cdr3_nt: TGTGCCAGCAGACCACAGGGGGCTAGCAATCAGCCCCAGCATTTT; cdr3_aa: CASRPQGASNQPQHF
clone_size: -; j_call: TRBJ1-5; d_call: -; cdr3_length: 15; v_call: TRBV9; cdr3_nt: TGTGCCAGCAGCGCCGGGGACTCGGGCAATCAGCCCCAGCATTTT; cdr3_aa: CASSAGDSGNQPQHF
clone_size: -; j_call: TRBJ2-7; d_call: TRBD1; cdr3_length: 12; v_call: TRBV29-1; cdr3_nt: TGCAGCGTCGCGACAGGGTCCATCGAGCAGTACTTC; cdr3_aa: CSVATGSIEQYF
clone_size: -; j_call: TRBJ2-7; d_call: TRBD1; cdr3_length: 16; v_call: TRBV10-3; cdr3_nt: TGTGCCATCAGTGACCCCCCAGGTGCAGGGGGCGTCGAGCAGTACTTC; cdr3_aa: CAISDPPGAGGVEQYF
clone_size: once; j_call: TRBJ1-1; d_call: -; cdr3_length: 13; v_call: TRBV7-2; cdr3_nt: TGTGCCAGCAGCTTAGACAGGAACACTGAAGCTTTCTTT; cdr3_aa: CASSLDRNTEAFF
clone_size: once; j_call: TRBJ1-6; d_call: -; cdr3_length: 16; v_call: TRBV7-2; cdr3_nt: TGTGCCAGCAGCTTAGTACAGGGATCCTATAATTCACCCCTCCACTTT; cdr3_aa: CASSLVQGSYNSPLHF
clone_size: few; j_call: TRBJ2-3; d_call: -; cdr3_length: 19; v_call: TRBV2; cdr3_nt: TGTGCCAGCAGTGAAGCGCTTCGTAGGGGGGAGGATAGCACAGATACGCAGTATTTT; cdr3_aa: CASSEALRRGEDSTDTQYF
clone_size: -; j_call: TRBJ1-3; d_call: TRBD1; cdr3_length: 14; v_call: TRBV25-1; cdr3_nt: TGTGCCAGCCAGACAGGGATAGCTGGAAACACCATATATTTT; cdr3_aa: CASQTGIAGNTIYF
clone_size: -; j_call: TRBJ2-1; d_call: -; cdr3_length: 17; v_call: TRBV11-2; cdr3_nt: TGTGCCAGCAGCTTATATTATGTTGACAGAAACTACAATGAGCAGTTCTTC; cdr3_aa: CASSLYYVDRNYNEQFF
clone_size: -; j_call: TRBJ1-1; d_call: -; cdr3_length: 14; v_call: TRBV4-2; cdr3_nt: TGTGCCAGCAGCGCGGCCTACGGGGACACTGAAGCTTTCTTT; cdr3_aa: CASSAAYGDTEAFF
clone_size: once; j_call: TRBJ1-2; d_call: -; cdr3_length: 15; v_call: TRBV11-2; cdr3_nt: TGTGCCAGCAGCTTAGCCGGGACACCCAACTATGGCTACACCTTC; cdr3_aa: CASSLAGTPNYGYTF
clone_size: -; j_call: TRBJ1-6; d_call: -; cdr3_length: 15; v_call: TRBV30; cdr3_nt: TGTGCCGGTGACTGGAAGAGCTCCTATAATTCACCCCTCCACTTT; cdr3_aa: CAGDWKSSYNSPLHF
clone_size: -; j_call: TRBJ2-4; d_call: TRBD2; cdr3_length: 14; v_call: TRBV11-2; cdr3_nt: TGTGCCAGCAGCTCTCTAGCGGGAGGCCACATTCAGTACTTC; cdr3_aa: CASSSLAGGHIQYF
clone_size: -; j_call: TRBJ2-7; d_call: TRBD2; cdr3_length: 14; v_call: TRBV6-2/TRBV6-3; cdr3_nt: TGTGCCAGCAGTTCCAGAGCGGGGACCTACGAGCAGTACTTC; cdr3_aa: CASSSRAGTYEQYF
clone_size: once; j_call: TRBJ2-7; d_call: -; cdr3_length: 15; v_call: TRBV12-5; cdr3_nt: TGTGCTAGTGGTTTGGTTGGGGGGAGCGTCTACGAGCAGTACTTC; cdr3_aa: CASGLVGGSVYEQYF
clone_size: -; j_call: TRBJ1-2; d_call: -; cdr3_length: 13; v_call: TRBV19; cdr3_nt: TGTGCCAGTAGGAAGGACAAGGACTATGGCTACACCTTC; cdr3_aa: CASRKDKDYGYTF
clone_size: -; j_call: TRBJ2-1; d_call: TRBD1; cdr3_length: 15; v_call: TRBV9; cdr3_nt: TGTGCCAGCAGCGGCCGGGACAGGGGCACAAATGAGCAGTTCTTC; cdr3_aa: CASSGRDRGTNEQFF
clone_size: -; j_call: TRBJ1-5; d_call: TRBD1; cdr3_length: 15; v_call: TRBV27; cdr3_nt: TGTGCCAGCAGTCCCAGGGGGCTTAGCAATCAGCCCCAGCATTTT; cdr3_aa: CASSPRGLSNQPQHF
clone_size: -; j_call: TRBJ2-7; d_call: -; cdr3_length: 12; v_call: TRBV7-2; cdr3_nt: TGTGCCAGCAGCCCCTCCCACTACGAGCAGTACTTC; cdr3_aa: CASSPSHYEQYF
clone_size: once; j_call: TRBJ1-1; d_call: TRBD1; cdr3_length: 16; v_call: TRBV5-5; cdr3_nt: TGTGCCAGCAGCTCGGGGACAGGGGGTTTGAACACTGAAGCTTTCTTT; cdr3_aa: CASSSGTGGLNTEAFF
clone_size: -; j_call: TRBJ1-6; d_call: -; cdr3_length: 15; v_call: TRBV6-5; cdr3_nt: TGTGCCAGCAGCGCCCCATTAGGGGATAATTCACCCCTCCACTTT; cdr3_aa: CASSAPLGDNSPLHF
clone_size: -; j_call: TRBJ1-2; d_call: TRBD1; cdr3_length: 13; v_call: TRBV2; cdr3_nt: TGTGCCACGGGACAGCAGACTAACTATGGCTACACCTTC; cdr3_aa: CATGQQTNYGYTF
clone_size: -; j_call: TRBJ2-1; d_call: -; cdr3_length: 15; v_call: TRBV5-4; cdr3_nt: TGTGCCAGCAGGAGACCAGGGGAGGCTAGGAATGAGCAGTTCTTC; cdr3_aa: CASRRPGEARNEQFF
clone_size: -; j_call: TRBJ1-4; d_call: -; cdr3_length: 13; v_call: TRBV2; cdr3_nt: TGTGCCAGCAGTCAAGGCGCGGAGGAAAAACTGTTTTTT; cdr3_aa: CASSQGAEEKLFF
clone_size: -; j_call: TRBJ1-1; d_call: -; cdr3_length: 16; v_call: TRBV6-2/TRBV6-3; cdr3_nt: TGTGCCAGCAGTTACTATTTGGGGGCGGCGAACACTGAAGCTTTCTTT; cdr3_aa: CASSYYLGAANTEAFF
clone_size: -; j_call: TRBJ2-5; d_call: TRBD1; cdr3_length: 13; v_call: TRBV3-1/TRBV3-2; cdr3_nt: TGTGCCAGCAGCCAAACAGGGGGCGAGACCCAGTACTTC; cdr3_aa: CASSQTGGETQYF
clone_size: -; j_call: TRBJ2-1; d_call: -; cdr3_length: 14; v_call: TRBV7-2; cdr3_nt: TGTGCCAGCAGCAAGAACCGGGCCCCCAATGAGCAGTTCTTC; cdr3_aa: CASSKNRAPNEQFF
clone_size: -; j_call: TRBJ1-1; d_call: TRBD1; cdr3_length: 13; v_call: TRBV7-9; cdr3_nt: TGTGCCAGCAGCTTCGGGACAGGGACTGAAGCTTTCTTT; cdr3_aa: CASSFGTGTEAFF
clone_size: -; j_call: TRBJ1-2; d_call: -; cdr3_length: 11; v_call: TRBV29-1; cdr3_nt: TGCAGCGTTGACCGAGGTATCGGCTACACCTTC; cdr3_aa: CSVDRGIGYTF
clone_size: -; j_call: TRBJ2-7; d_call: TRBD1; cdr3_length: 14; v_call: TRBV9; cdr3_nt: TGTGCCAGCAGCTACCGGGACAGAAACTACGAGCAGTACTTC; cdr3_aa: CASSYRDRNYEQYF
clone_size: few; j_call: TRBJ2-3; d_call: TRBD2; cdr3_length: 15; v_call: TRBV19; cdr3_nt: TGTGCCAGTAGTATAGATAGCGGGACGACAGATACGCAGTATTTT; cdr3_aa: CASSIDSGTTDTQYF
clone_size: -; j_call: TRBJ1-1; d_call: -; cdr3_length: 14; v_call: TRBV29-1; cdr3_nt: TGCAGCGTTGTGAGGGGTGGGAACAGCCCTGAAGCTTTCTTT; cdr3_aa: CSVVRGGNSPEAFF
clone_size: -; j_call: TRBJ2-3; d_call: -; cdr3_length: 15; v_call: TRBV25-1; cdr3_nt: TGTGCCAGCAGTGAATCAGGGCTTTACACAGATACGCAGTATTTT; cdr3_aa: CASSESGLYTDTQYF
clone_size: -; j_call: TRBJ1-1; d_call: -; cdr3_length: 13; v_call: TRBV19; cdr3_nt: TGTGCCAGTAGTATTAGGAGTTTCGCTGAAGCTTTCTTT; cdr3_aa: CASSIRSFAEAFF
clone_size: -; j_call: TRBJ2-3; d_call: -; cdr3_length: 13; v_call: TRBV21-1; cdr3_nt: TGTGCCAGCAGCAACCGGGACTCAGATACGCAGTATTTT; cdr3_aa: CASSNRDSDTQYF